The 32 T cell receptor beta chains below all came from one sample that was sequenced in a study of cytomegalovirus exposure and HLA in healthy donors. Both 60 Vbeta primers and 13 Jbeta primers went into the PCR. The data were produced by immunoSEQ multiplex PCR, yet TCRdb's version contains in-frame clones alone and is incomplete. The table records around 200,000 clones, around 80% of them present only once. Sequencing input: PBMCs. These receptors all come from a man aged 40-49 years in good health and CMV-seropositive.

The CDR3, as DNA: TGCGCCAGCAGCCAAGCTCCGGGGTTGGGCTATGGCTACACCTTC. Protein sequence: CASSQAPGLGYGYTF. The gene calls are TRBV4-1 and TRBJ1-2; no definite D call. Germline lookup yields CDR1 MGHRA and CDR2 YSYEKL. Between the trimmed V and J ends, which lost 1 base and 4 bases, there was a span of 13 bases. This CDR3 region has 15 residues.

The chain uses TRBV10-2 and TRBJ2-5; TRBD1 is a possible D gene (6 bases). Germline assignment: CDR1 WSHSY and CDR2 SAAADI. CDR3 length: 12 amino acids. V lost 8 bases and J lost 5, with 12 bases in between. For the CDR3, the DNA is TGCGCCAGCCGTACAGGGTTGGAGACCCAGTACTTC. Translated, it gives CASRTGLETQYF.

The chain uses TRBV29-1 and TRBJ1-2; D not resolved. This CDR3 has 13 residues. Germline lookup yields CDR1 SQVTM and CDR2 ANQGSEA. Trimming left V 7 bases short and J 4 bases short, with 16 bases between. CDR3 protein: CSAVLGSLYGYTF. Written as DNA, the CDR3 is TGCAGCGCCGTGTTGGGCAGCCTCTATGGCTACACCTTC. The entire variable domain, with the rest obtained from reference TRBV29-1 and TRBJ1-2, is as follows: SAVISQKPSRDICQRGTSLTIQCQVDSQVTMMFWYRQQPGQSLTLIATANQGSEATYESGFVIDKFPISRPNLTFSTLTVSNMSPEDSSIYLCSAVLGSLYGYTFGSGTRLTVV.

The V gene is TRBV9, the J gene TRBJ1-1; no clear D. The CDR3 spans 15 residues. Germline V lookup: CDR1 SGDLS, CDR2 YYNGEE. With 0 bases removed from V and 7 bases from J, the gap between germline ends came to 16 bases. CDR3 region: CASSVGPGGRNEAFF. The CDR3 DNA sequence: TGTGCCAGCAGCGTAGGCCCAGGAGGGCGGAATGAAGCTTTCTTT.

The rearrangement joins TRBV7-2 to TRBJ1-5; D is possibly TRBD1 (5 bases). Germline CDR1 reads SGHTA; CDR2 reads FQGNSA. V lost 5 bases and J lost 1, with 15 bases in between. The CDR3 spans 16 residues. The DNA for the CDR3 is TGTGCCAGCAGCCCCTTGGGGGGAATGAGCAATCAGCCCCAGCATTTT. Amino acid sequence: CASSPLGGMSNQPQHF.

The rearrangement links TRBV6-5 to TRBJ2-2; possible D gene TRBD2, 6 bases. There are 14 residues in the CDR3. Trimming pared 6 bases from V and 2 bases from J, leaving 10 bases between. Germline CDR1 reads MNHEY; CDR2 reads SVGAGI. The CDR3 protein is CASSFSGNTGELFF. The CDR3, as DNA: TGTGCCAGCAGCTTTAGCGGAAACACCGGGGAGCTGTTTTTT.

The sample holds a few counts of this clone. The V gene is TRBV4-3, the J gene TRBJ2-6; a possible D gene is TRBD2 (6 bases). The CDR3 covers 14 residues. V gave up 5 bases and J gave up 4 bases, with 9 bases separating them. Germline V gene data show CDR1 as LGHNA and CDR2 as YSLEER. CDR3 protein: CASSLRGGANVLTF. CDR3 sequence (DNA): TGCGCCAGCAGCTTGCGGGGAGGGGCCAACGTCCTGACTTTC.

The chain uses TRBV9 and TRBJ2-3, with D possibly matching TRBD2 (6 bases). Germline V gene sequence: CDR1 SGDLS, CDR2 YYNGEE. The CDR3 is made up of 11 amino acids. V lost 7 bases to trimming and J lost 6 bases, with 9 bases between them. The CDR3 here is CASAAGDTQYF. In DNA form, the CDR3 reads TGTGCCAGCGCCGCGGGGGATACGCAGTATTTT.

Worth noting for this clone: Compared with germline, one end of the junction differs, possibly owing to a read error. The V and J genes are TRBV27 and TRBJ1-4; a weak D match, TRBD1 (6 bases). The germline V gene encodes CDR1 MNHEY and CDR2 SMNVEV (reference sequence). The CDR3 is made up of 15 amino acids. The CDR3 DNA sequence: TGTGCCAGCAGCCCCCCTGGACAGATCAATGGAAAACTGTTTTTT. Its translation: CASSPPGQINGKLFF.

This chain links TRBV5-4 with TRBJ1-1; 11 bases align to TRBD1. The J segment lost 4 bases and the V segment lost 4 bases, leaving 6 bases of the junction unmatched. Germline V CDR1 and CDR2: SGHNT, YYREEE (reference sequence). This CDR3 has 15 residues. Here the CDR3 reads CASSNTGTGGTEAFF. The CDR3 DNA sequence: TGTGCCAGCAGCAACACCGGGACAGGGGGCACTGAAGCTTTCTTT.

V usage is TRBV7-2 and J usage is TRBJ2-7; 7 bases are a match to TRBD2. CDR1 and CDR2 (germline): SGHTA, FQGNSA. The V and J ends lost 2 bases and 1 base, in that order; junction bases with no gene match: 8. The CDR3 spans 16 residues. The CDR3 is CASSLMAGEGSYEQYF. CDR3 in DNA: TGTGCCAGCAGCTTAATGGCGGGGGAGGGATCCTACGAGCAGTACTTC.

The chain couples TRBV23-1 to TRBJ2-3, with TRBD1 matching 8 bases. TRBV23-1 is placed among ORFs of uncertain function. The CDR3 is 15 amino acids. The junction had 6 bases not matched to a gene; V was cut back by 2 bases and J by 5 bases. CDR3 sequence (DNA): TGCGCCAGCAGTCAACACGACAGGGGAGGAGATACGCAGTATTTT. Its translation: CASSQHDRGGDTQYF.

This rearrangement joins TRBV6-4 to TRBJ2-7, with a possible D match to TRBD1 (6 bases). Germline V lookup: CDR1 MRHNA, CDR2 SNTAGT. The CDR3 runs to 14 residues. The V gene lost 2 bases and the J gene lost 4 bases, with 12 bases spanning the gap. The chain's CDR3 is CASSDEGVSYEQYF. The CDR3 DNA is TGTGCCAGCAGTGACGAGGGGGTCTCGTACGAGCAGTACTTC.

The CDR3 is CASSYSGTANTGELFF. CDR3 coding DNA: TGTGCCAGCAGTTACTCAGGGACAGCGAACACCGGGGAGCTGTTTTTT. V gene TRBV6-5 combines with J gene TRBJ2-2; 7 bases map to TRBD1. This CDR3 has 16 residues. V was pared by 0 bases and J by 0 bases, with 1 base of the junction left unmatched. The germline V gene has CDR1 MNHEY and CDR2 SVGAGI.

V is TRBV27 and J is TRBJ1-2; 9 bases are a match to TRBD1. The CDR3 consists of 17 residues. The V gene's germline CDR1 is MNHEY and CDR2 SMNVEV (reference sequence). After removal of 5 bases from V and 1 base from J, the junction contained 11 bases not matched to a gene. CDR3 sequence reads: CASSGRDRVFYNYGYTF. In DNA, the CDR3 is TGTGCCAGCAGTGGCCGGGACAGGGTTTTCTATAACTATGGCTACACCTTC.

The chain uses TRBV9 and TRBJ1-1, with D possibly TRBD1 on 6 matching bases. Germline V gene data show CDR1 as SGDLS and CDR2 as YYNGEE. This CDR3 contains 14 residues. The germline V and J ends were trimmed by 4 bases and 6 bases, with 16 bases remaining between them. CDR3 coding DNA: TGTGCCAGCAGCCTAATTACAGGGTTGGCTGAAGCTTTCTTT. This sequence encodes CASSLITGLAEAFF.

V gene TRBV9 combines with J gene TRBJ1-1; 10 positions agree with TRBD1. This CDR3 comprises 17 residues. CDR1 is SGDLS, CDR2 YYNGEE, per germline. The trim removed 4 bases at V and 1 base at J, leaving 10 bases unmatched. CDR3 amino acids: CASSHRTGGPKNTEAFF. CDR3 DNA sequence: TGTGCCAGCAGCCACAGGACAGGGGGTCCCAAGAACACTGAAGCTTTCTTT.

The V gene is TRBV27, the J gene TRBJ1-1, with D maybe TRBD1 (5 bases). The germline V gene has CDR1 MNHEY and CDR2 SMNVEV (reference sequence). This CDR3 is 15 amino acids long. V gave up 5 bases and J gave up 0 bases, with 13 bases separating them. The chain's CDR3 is CASSSRVIMNTEAFF. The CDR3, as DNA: TGTGCCAGCAGTAGCAGGGTTATCATGAACACTGAAGCTTTCTTT.

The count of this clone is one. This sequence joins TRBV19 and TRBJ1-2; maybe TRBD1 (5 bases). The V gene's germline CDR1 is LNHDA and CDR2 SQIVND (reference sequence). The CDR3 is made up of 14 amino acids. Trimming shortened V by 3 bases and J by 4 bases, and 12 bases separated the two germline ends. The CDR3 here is CASSMGEGAYGYTF. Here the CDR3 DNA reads TGTGCCAGTAGTATGGGGGAGGGTGCCTATGGCTACACCTTC.

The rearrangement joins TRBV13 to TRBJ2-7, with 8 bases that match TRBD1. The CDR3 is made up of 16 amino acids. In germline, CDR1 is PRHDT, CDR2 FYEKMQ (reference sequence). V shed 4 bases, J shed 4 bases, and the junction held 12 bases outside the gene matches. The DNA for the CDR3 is TGTGCCAGCAGCTCCCCTCATAGGACAGGGCGGTACGAGCAGTACTTC. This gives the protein CASSSPHRTGRYEQYF.

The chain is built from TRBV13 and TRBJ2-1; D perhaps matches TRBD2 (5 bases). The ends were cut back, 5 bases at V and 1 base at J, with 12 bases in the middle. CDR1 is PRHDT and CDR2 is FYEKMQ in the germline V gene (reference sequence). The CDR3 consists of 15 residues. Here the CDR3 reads CASSARGGSYNEQFF. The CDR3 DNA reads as TGTGCCAGCAGCGCCCGGGGTGGGTCCTACAATGAGCAGTTCTTC.

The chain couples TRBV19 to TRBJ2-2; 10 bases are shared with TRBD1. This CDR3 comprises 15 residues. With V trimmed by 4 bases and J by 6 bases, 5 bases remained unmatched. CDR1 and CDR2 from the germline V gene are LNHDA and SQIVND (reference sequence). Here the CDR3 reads CASSRGQGLSGELFF. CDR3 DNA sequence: TGTGCCAGTAGTAGGGGACAGGGGCTTTCCGGGGAGCTGTTTTTT. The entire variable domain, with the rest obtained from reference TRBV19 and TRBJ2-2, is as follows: DGGITQSPKYLFRKEGQNVTLSCEQNLNHDAMYWYRQDPGQGLRLIYYSQIVNDFQKGDIAEGYSVSREKKESFPLTVTSAQKNPTAFYLCASSRGQGLSGELFFGEGSRLTVL.

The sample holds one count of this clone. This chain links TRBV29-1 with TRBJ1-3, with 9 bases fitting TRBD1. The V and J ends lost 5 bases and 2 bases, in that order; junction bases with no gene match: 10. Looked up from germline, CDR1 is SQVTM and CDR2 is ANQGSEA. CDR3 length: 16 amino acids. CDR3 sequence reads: CSVTGGTGLAGNTIYF. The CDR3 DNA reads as TGCAGCGTTACGGGGGGGACAGGGCTGGCTGGAAACACCATATATTTT. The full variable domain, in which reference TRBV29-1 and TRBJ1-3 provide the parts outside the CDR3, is SAVISQKPSRDICQRGTSLTIQCQVDSQVTMMFWYRQQPGQSLTLIATANQGSEATYESGFVIDKFPISRPNLTFSTLTVSNMSPEDSSIYLCSVTGGTGLAGNTIYFGEGSWLTVV.

CDR3 region: CASSFQDRVRVNEQFF. CDR3 nucleotides: TGTGCCAGCAGTTTCCAGGACAGGGTCAGGGTCAATGAGCAGTTCTTC. The rearrangement uses TRBV27 and TRBJ2-1, with 8 bases matching TRBD1. V lost 3 bases to trimming and J lost 6 bases; unmatched junction nucleotides: 10. Looked up from germline, CDR1 is MNHEY and CDR2 is SMNVEV (reference sequence). The length of the CDR3 is 16 residues.

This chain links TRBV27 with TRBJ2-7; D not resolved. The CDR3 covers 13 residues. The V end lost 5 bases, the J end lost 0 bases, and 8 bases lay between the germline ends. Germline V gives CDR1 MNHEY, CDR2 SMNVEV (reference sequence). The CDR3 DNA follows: TGTGCCAGCAGTCCTAGGAGCTCCTACGAGCAGTACTTC. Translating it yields CASSPRSSYEQYF.

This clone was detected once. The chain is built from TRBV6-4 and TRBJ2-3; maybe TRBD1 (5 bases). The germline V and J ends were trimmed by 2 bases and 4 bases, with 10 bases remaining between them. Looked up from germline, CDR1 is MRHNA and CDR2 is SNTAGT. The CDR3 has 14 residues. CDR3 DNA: TGTGCCAGCAGTGACCCGACAGCCCCAGATACGCAGTATTTT. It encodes CASSDPTAPDTQYF.

The CDR3 loop reads CASSLVGVSEQYF. The CDR3 DNA reads TGCGCCAGCAGCTTGGTCGGGGTCTCCGAGCAGTACTTC. The gene calls are TRBV5-1 and TRBJ2-7; weak D call: TRBD2 (5 bases). Per germline, CDR1 SGHRS and CDR2 YFSETQ. CDR3 length: 13 amino acids. The V gene lost 0 bases and the J gene lost 6 bases, with 10 bases spanning the gap.

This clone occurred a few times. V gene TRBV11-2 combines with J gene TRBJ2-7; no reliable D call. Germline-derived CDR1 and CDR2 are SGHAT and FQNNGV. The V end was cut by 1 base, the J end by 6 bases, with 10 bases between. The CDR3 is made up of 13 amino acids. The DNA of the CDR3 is TGTGCCAGCAGCTTAGTGAGCACGGGCGAGCAGTACTTC. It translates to CASSLVSTGEQYF. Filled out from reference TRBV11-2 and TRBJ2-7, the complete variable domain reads EAGVAQSPRYKIIEKRQSVAFWCNPISGHATLYWYQQILGQGPKLLIQFQNNGVVDDSQLPKDRFSAERLKGVDSTLKIQPAKLEDSAVYLCASSLVSTGEQYFGPGTRLTVT.

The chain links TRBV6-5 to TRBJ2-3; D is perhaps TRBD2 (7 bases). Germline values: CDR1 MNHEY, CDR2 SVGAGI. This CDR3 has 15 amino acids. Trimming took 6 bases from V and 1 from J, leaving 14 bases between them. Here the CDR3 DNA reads TGTGCCAGCAGCCCAACGGGGGGCCGCACAGATACGCAGTATTTT. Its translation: CASSPTGGRTDTQYF.

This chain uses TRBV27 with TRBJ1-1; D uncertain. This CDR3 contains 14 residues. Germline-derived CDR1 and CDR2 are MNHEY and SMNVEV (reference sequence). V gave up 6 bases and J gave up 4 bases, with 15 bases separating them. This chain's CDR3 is CASRRNSPGTEAFF. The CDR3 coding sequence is TGTGCCAGCAGGAGAAACTCCCCGGGCACTGAAGCTTTCTTT.

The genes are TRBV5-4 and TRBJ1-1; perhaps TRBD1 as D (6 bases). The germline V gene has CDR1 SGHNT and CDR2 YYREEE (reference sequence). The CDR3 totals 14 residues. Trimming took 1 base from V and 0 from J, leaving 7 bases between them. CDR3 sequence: CASSLQGMNTEAFF. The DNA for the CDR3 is TGTGCCAGCAGCTTGCAGGGGATGAACACTGAAGCTTTCTTT.

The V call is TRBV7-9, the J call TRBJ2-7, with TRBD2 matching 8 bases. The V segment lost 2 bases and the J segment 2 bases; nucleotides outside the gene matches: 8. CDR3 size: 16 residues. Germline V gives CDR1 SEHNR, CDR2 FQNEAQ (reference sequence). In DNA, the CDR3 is TGTGCCAGCAGCTTATCGGTTCTTAGCGGGACCTACGAGCAGTACTTC. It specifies CASSLSVLSGTYEQYF.